The 31 T cell receptor beta chains reported below all come from one sample, sequenced in a study of OX40 agonist ivuxolimab in advanced cancers. Sequencing was performed with immunoSEQ multiplex PCR; in TCRdb, only in-frame clones are kept and a portion is missing. This table has about 86,000 clones, 70% to 90% appearing once. The input for sequencing was CD4+ or CD8+ T cells sorted from blood, taken in a trial of the OX40 agonist ivuxolimab. The origin of the receptors is an adult with an advanced solid tumor such as melanoma, head and neck, liver or kidney cancer.

V and J are TRBV9 and TRBJ1-5; D may be TRBD1 (6 bases). Trimming removed 1 base at V and 7 bases at J, with 15 bases between. CDR1 is SGDLS and CDR2 is YYNGEE in the germline V gene. This CDR3 has 15 residues. CDR3 region: CASSVSGGAGQPQHF. CDR3 nucleotide sequence: TGTGCCAGCAGCGTAAGTGGGGGGGCCGGGCAGCCCCAGCATTTT. Complete variable domain (other parts from reference TRBV9 and TRBJ1-5): DSGVTQTPKHLITATGQRVTLRCSPRSGDLSVYWYQQSLDQGLQFLIQYYNGEERAKGNILERFSAQQFPDLHSELNLSSLELGDSALYFCASSVSGGAGQPQHFGDGTRLSIL.

This chain's CDR3 is CASSSRSQEETQYF. The CDR3 DNA sequence: TGTGCCAGCAGCTCCAGGTCCCAAGAAGAGACCCAGTACTTC. The chain employs TRBV11-2 and TRBJ2-5; D gene unclear. The CDR3 has 14 amino acids. V lost 4 bases to trimming and J lost 3 bases, with 12 bases between them. From germline, CDR1 is SGHAT and CDR2 FQNNGV.

In its sample, this clone was seen a few times. This chain connects TRBV15 to TRBJ2-1; 8 bases agree with TRBD1. V shed 2 bases, J shed 7 bases, and the junction held 1 base outside the gene matches. CDR1 is LNHNV and CDR2 is YYDKDF in the germline V gene (reference sequence). CDR3 length equals 13 residues. CDR3 bases: TGTGCCACCAGCAGACAGGGGGCGAATGAGCAGTTCTTC. Residues: CATSRQGANEQFF.

The rearrangement uses TRBV2 and TRBJ2-5; D is perhaps TRBD2 (6 bases). The CDR3 loop spans 18 amino acids. Trimming took off 2 bases at V and 11 bases at J, with 30 bases between the two ends. Germline loops: CDR1 SNHLY, CDR2 FYNNEI. Written as DNA, the CDR3 is TGTGCCAGCAGTGAATTGCGTCTTGCTAGCGAAACCCCGCTGGAGCAGTACTTC. Amino acid sequence: CASSELRLASETPLEQYF.

The V and J genes are TRBV19 and TRBJ2-5; D may be TRBD2 (6 bases). Between the trimmed V and J ends, which lost 9 bases and 2 bases, there was a span of 13 bases. This CDR3 spans 13 amino acids. CDR1 and CDR2 (germline): LNHDA, SQIVND (reference sequence). The DNA for the CDR3 is TGTGCCAGCAGTCGCGGGGTTCAAGAGACCCAGTACTTC. Translation gives CASSRGVQETQYF.

This clone showed up just once. CDR3 sequence: CASGGLGGETQYF. The CDR3 DNA follows: TGTGCCAGTGGGGGACTAGGGGGTGAGACCCAGTACTTC. V gene TRBV6-6 combines with J gene TRBJ2-5; TRBD2 matches at 8 bases. Germline lookup yields CDR1 MNHNY and CDR2 SVGAGI (reference sequence). The J segment lost 5 bases and the V segment lost 9 bases, leaving 8 bases of the junction unmatched. The CDR3 has 13 amino acids.

The genes are TRBV7-2 and TRBJ2-7; 12 nucleotides match TRBD2. This CDR3 comprises 17 residues. V trimming: 2 bases; J trimming: 0 bases; junction bases outside the gene matches: 5. Germline-derived CDR1 and CDR2 are SGHTA and FQGNSA. CDR3: CASSLLAGGQSSYEQYF. CDR3 nucleotide sequence: TGTGCCAGCAGCTTACTAGCGGGGGGGCAGAGCTCCTACGAGCAGTACTTC.

The chain recombines TRBV18 with TRBJ1-5, with D tentatively TRBD1 (5 bases). Trimming shortened V by 5 bases and J by 0 bases, and 14 bases separated the two germline ends. There are 16 residues in the CDR3. CDR1 is KGHSH and CDR2 is LQKENI in the germline V gene. The CDR3 nucleotides are TGTGCCAGCTCAATCAGGACAAGCTATAGCAATCAGCCCCAGCATTTT. It is translated as CASSIRTSYSNQPQHF.

The V and J genes are TRBV5-3 and TRBJ2-7; TRBD2 might be the D (5 bases). TRBV5-3 is placed among ORFs of uncertain function. V dropped 0 bases and J dropped 11 bases, with 9 bases sitting between them. The CDR3 spans 11 residues. CDR3 coding DNA: TGTGCCAGAAGCTTGGCCGGGGAGAAGTACTTC. Translated, it gives CARSLAGEKYF.

The CDR3 sequence: CASSQATGGTQYF. The CDR3 nucleotides read TGTGCCAGCAGCCAAGCAACAGGGGGGACCCAGTACTTC. The gene calls are TRBV7-9 and TRBJ2-5, with TRBD1 matching 8 bases. The V segment lost 5 bases and the J segment 7 bases; nucleotides outside the gene matches: 6. This CDR3 spans 13 amino acids. The germline V gene encodes CDR1 SEHNR and CDR2 FQNEAQ (reference sequence).

This sequence joins TRBV5-6 and TRBJ2-2; D is unresolved. The CDR3 is 12 amino acids. The germline V gene has CDR1 SGHDT and CDR2 YYEEEE. Deletions cut 1 base from V and 4 bases from J, with 2 bases between. For the CDR3, the DNA is TGTGCCAGCAGCTTGCCCACCGGGGAGCTGTTTTTT. This sequence encodes CASSLPTGELFF.

By share, this clone counts as medium-sized (0.01 to 0.1%). The rearrangement links TRBV7-9 to TRBJ2-7; D is possibly TRBD1 or TRBD2 (5 bases each). The CDR3 length is 16 residues. Trimming left V 1 base short and J 0 bases short, with 13 bases between. Per the germline V gene, CDR1 is SEHNR and CDR2 is FQNEAQ (reference sequence). The CDR3, as DNA: TGTGCCAGCAGCTTAGGAGGAGGCAGGGTCTCCTACGAGCAGTACTTC. The encoded protein is CASSLGGGRVSYEQYF. The variable domain in full, with the rest retrieved from reference TRBV7-9 and TRBJ2-7, is DTGVSQNPRHKITKRGQNVTFRCDPISEHNRLYWYRQTLGQGPEFLTYFQNEAQLEKSRLLSDRFSAERPKGSFSTLEIQRTEQGDSAMYLCASSLGGGRVSYEQYFGPGTRLTVT.

A single count supports this clone. The rearrangement links TRBV10-3 to TRBJ2-1, with D unresolved. Germline CDR1 ENHRY, CDR2 SYGVKD. Trimming took off 0 bases at V and 5 bases at J, with 5 bases between the two ends. The CDR3 runs 13 residues. CDR3 bases: TGTGCCATCAGTGAGTCGGCCAACAATGAGCAGTTCTTC. It codes for CAISESANNEQFF.

The V gene is TRBV5-6, the J gene TRBJ2-2, with 8 nucleotides matching TRBD1. The V gene's germline CDR1 is SGHDT and CDR2 YYEEEE. The CDR3 length is 16 residues. J lost 6 bases, V lost 2 bases, and 9 bases had no gene match. The CDR3 spells CASSFSGTGSAGELFF. The CDR3 bases are TGTGCCAGCAGCTTCTCTGGGACAGGCTCGGCCGGGGAGCTGTTTTTT.

This clone has a handful of counts. The V gene is TRBV13, the J gene TRBJ1-4, with TRBD1 matching 7 bases. Losses at the gene ends were 5 bases for V and 5 bases for J; bases not matched to a gene: 8. Germline CDR1 and CDR2: PRHDT and FYEKMQ (reference sequence). There are 15 residues in the CDR3. CDR3 DNA sequence: TGTGCCAGCAGCACACAAGACAGGGACAATGAAAAACTGTTTTTT. Translated: CASSTQDRDNEKLFF.

This clone occurred once. The V gene is TRBV7-3, the J gene TRBJ2-3, with a possible D match to TRBD1 (5 bases). The CDR3 totals 17 residues. V was trimmed by 5 bases and J by 4 bases, leaving 22 bases between them. Germline V gene data show CDR1 as SGHTA and CDR2 as FQGTGA. DNA for the CDR3: TGTGCCAGCAGCCCAAAAGGTAGCCAGGGTGAAGCAGATACGCAGTATTTT. This codes for CASSPKGSQGEADTQYF.

This chain joins TRBV11-3 and TRBJ2-5, with D tentatively TRBD2 (6 bases). Germline CDR1 SGHNT, CDR2 YENEEA. The V end lost 1 base, the J end lost 4 bases, and 10 bases lay between the germline ends. CDR3 size: 14 residues. Here the CDR3 reads CASSLGAGTETQYF. The CDR3 DNA reads TGTGCCAGCAGCTTAGGCGCGGGAACAGAGACCCAGTACTTC.

This chain joins TRBV4-3 and TRBJ2-5, with D unclear. In germline, CDR1 is LGHNA, CDR2 YSLEER. Trimming took off 1 base at V and 1 base at J, with 10 bases between the two ends. The CDR3 runs 15 residues. For the CDR3, the DNA is TGCGCCAGCAGCCAAGGTGGGCAGGTCCAAGAGACCCAGTACTTC. This sequence encodes CASSQGGQVQETQYF.

The chain couples TRBV10-3 to TRBJ2-7; D is unclear. Trimming pared 3 bases from V and 5 bases from J, leaving 14 bases between. The CDR3 is made up of 14 amino acids. In germline, CDR1 is ENHRY, CDR2 SYGVKD. The CDR3 nucleotides read TGTGCCATCAGTGATGTAATAAGAGAGCACGAGCAGTACTTC. This codes for CAISDVIREHEQYF.

The chain recombines TRBV11-1 with TRBJ2-1, with D perhaps TRBD1 (5 bases). This CDR3 comprises 15 residues. Trimming shortened V by 5 bases and J by 6 bases, and 17 bases separated the two germline ends. Germline V lookup: CDR1 SGHAT, CDR2 FQDESV (reference sequence). CDR3 amino acids: CASSEGPGLVNEQFF. CDR3 nucleotides: TGTGCCAGCAGCGAAGGGCCAGGGCTAGTCAATGAGCAGTTCTTC.

CDR3 bases: TGTGCCAGCAGTTATTTGCTAGCGGGATCCTACGAGCAGTACTTC. It encodes CASSYLLAGSYEQYF. The chain recombines TRBV6-5 with TRBJ2-7, with 9 positions matching TRBD2. The CDR3 runs to 15 residues. The germline gives CDR1 MNHEY, CDR2 SVGAGI. J was trimmed by 1 base and V by 3 bases; bases with no gene match: 4.

The chain combines TRBV18 with TRBJ2-3; D unclear. Germline CDR1 is KGHSH and CDR2 is LQKENI. With 2 bases removed from V and 5 bases from J, the gap between germline ends came to 8 bases. CDR3 length: 13 residues. CDR3 region: CASSPGVKDTQYF. The DNA of the CDR3 is TGTGCCAGCTCACCAGGGGTTAAAGATACGCAGTATTTT. Looking up the rest from reference TRBV18 and TRBJ2-3 gives the full variable domain: NAGVMQNPRHLVRRRGQEARLRCSPMKGHSHVYWYRQLPEEGLKFMVYLQKENIIDESGMPKERFSAEFPKEGPSILRIQQVVRGDSAAYFCASSPGVKDTQYFGPGTRLTVL.

In this sample, this clone turned up a few times. The chain combines TRBV11-2 with TRBJ1-4; perhaps TRBD1 as D (6 bases). V was cut by 4 bases and J by 8 bases, with 17 bases left in between. The CDR3 covers 15 residues. Per germline, CDR1 SGHAT and CDR2 FQNNGV. The CDR3 DNA follows: TGTGCCAGCAGCTCGAGGGGGGAAGCGGGCGAAAAACTGTTTTTT. It codes for CASSSRGEAGEKLFF.

This chain links TRBV11-1 with TRBJ2-2; possibly TRBD2 for D (5 bases). V lost 5 bases and J lost 4, with 17 bases in between. The CDR3 extends over 16 amino acids. The germline V gene encodes CDR1 SGHAT and CDR2 FQDESV (reference sequence). CDR3 coding DNA: TGTGCCAGCAGCCCTTCTAGCAAGAGCAGCACCGGGGAGCTGTTTTTT. It translates to CASSPSSKSSTGELFF.

V is TRBV6-1 and J is TRBJ2-4; D could derive from TRBD1 or TRBD2 (5 bases each). V shed 3 bases and J shed 1 base, with 16 bases lying between them. The CDR3 contains 17 residues. CDR1 is MNHNS, CDR2 SASEGT, per germline. The chain's CDR3 is CASSEWGKGGAKNIQYF. Here the CDR3 DNA reads TGTGCCAGCAGTGAGTGGGGGAAGGGTGGTGCCAAAAACATTCAGTACTTC.

The genes are TRBV25-1 and TRBJ2-6, with unresolved D. Germline lookup yields CDR1 MGHDK and CDR2 SYGVNS. V was clipped by 6 bases and J by 0 bases, with 3 bases between them. The CDR3 contains 13 residues. The CDR3 DNA reads as TGTGCCAGCAGCAACTCTGGGGCCAACGTCCTGACTTTC. It codes for CASSNSGANVLTF. Based on the CDR3 plus reference TRBV25-1 and TRBJ2-6, the full variable domain is EADIYQTPRYLVIGTGKKITLECSQTMGHDKMYWYQQDPGMELHLIHYSYGVNSTEKGDLSSESTVSRIRTEHFPLTLESARPSHTSQYLCASSNSGANVLTFGAGSRLTVL.

The chain is built from TRBV5-4 and TRBJ2-5; D uncertain. V lost 0 bases, J lost 7 bases, and 7 bases lay in between. This CDR3 region has 12 residues. From germline, CDR1 is SGHNT and CDR2 YYREEE (reference sequence). CDR3 residues: CASSLARGTQYF. In DNA form, the CDR3 reads TGTGCCAGCAGCTTGGCCAGAGGGACCCAGTACTTC.

As regards this clone: A junction boundary mismatches the germline segment, possibly from a read error. This specimen includes other DNA sequences encoding the same CDR3. This chain uses TRBV4-3 with TRBJ1-2; no reliable D call. Germline lookup yields CDR1 LGHNA and CDR2 YSLEER. This CDR3 has 14 residues. In DNA form, the CDR3 reads TGCGCCAGCAGTCAGGCCCGGACCTACTATGGCTATACCTTC. Translating gives CASSQARTYYGYTF.

V usage is TRBV7-2 and J usage is TRBJ2-2; the match to TRBD1 covers 8 bases. Germline assignment: CDR1 SGHTA and CDR2 FQGNSA. CDR3 size: 14 residues. The junction had 3 bases not matched to a gene; V was cut back by 2 bases and J by 7 bases. DNA for the CDR3: TGTGCCAGCAGCTTATCAGGGGGCATCGGGGAGCTGTTTTTT. Protein product: CASSLSGGIGELFF.

This chain connects TRBV7-3 to TRBJ2-2; D is unclear. The V gene lost 4 bases and the J gene lost 7 bases, with 10 bases spanning the gap. The CDR3 spans 13 residues. Looked up from germline, CDR1 is SGHTA and CDR2 is FQGTGA. CDR3 sequence (DNA): TGTGCCAGCAGCTCCGACTCGTACGGGGAGCTGTTTTTT. It is translated as CASSSDSYGELFF.

The V call is TRBV28, the J call TRBJ1-2; D is perhaps TRBD1 (5 bases). V was trimmed by 6 bases and J by 3 bases, leaving 14 bases between them. CDR3 length equals 14 residues. CDR1 and CDR2 (germline): MDHEN, SYDVKM. The CDR3 reads CASRGGEGDYGYTF. In DNA form, the CDR3 reads TGTGCCAGCAGGGGGGGTGAAGGGGACTATGGCTACACCTTC.